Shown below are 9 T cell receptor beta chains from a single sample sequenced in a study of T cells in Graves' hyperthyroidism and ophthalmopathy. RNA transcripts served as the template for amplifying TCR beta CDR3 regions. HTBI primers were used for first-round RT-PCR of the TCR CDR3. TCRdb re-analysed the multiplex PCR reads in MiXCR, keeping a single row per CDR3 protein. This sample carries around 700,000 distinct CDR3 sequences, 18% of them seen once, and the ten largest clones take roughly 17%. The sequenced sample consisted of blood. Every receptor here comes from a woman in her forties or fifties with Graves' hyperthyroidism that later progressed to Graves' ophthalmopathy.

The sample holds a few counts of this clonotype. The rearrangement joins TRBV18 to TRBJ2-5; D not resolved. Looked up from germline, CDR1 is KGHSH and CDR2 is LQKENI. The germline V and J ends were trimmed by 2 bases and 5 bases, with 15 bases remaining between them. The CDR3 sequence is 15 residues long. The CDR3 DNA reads TGTGCCAGCTCACCAAACATTAGGGCTCAGGAGACCCAGTACTTC. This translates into CASSPNIRAQETQYF.

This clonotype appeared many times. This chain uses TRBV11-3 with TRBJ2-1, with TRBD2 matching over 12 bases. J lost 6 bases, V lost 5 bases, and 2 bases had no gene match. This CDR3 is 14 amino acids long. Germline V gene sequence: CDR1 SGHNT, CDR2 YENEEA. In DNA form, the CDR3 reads TGTGCCAGCAGCCCTAGCGGGGGGGTCAATGAGCAGTTCTTC. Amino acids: CASSPSGGVNEQFF.

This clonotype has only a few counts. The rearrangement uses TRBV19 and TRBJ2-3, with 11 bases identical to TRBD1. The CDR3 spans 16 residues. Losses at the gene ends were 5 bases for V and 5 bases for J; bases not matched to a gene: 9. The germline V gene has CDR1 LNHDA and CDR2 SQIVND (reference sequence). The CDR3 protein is CASSRRTGGALDTQYF. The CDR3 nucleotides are TGTGCCAGTAGTCGACGGACAGGGGGCGCGTTAGATACGCAGTATTTT.

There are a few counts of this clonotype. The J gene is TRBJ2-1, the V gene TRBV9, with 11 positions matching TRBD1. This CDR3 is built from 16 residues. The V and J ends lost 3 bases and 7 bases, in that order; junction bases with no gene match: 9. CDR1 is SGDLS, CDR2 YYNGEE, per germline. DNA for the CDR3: TGTGCCAGCAGCGGGGGGACAGGGGGTTTAGGGAATGAGCAGTTCTTC. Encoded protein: CASSGGTGGLGNEQFF.

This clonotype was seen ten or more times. The CDR3, as DNA: TGCAGTGCTGGGGGACTGGACGCGACCCAGTACTTC. Translating gives CSAGGLDATQYF. The chain carries TRBV20-1 and TRBJ2-5, with D possibly being TRBD2 (6 bases). This CDR3 is built from 12 residues. The V end lost 5 bases, the J end lost 7 bases, and 14 bases lay between the germline ends. The germline CDR1 and CDR2 sequences are DFQATT and SNEGSKA (reference sequence).

CDR3 sequence reads: CASRHSGGSGYTF. The CDR3 nucleotides read TGTGCCAGCAGACACTCGGGCGGGTCTGGCTACACCTTC. The chain couples TRBV12-3 or TRBV12-4 to TRBJ1-2; D unresolved. This CDR3 contains 13 residues. Trimming removed 6 bases at V and 7 bases at J, with 15 bases between.

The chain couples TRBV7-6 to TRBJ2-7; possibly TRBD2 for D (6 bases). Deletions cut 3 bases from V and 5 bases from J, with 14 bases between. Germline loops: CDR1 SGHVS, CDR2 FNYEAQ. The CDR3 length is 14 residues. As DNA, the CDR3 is TGTGCCAGCAGCTTGCAAGCCGGGAGTAACGAGCAGTACTTC. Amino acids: CASSLQAGSNEQYF.

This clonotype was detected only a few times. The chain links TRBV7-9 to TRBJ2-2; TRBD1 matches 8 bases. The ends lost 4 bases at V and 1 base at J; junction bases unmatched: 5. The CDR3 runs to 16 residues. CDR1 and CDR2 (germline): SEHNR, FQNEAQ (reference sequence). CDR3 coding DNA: TGTGCCAGCAGCTATACCGGGACAGGGAACACCGGGGAGCTGTTTTTT. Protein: CASSYTGTGNTGELFF.

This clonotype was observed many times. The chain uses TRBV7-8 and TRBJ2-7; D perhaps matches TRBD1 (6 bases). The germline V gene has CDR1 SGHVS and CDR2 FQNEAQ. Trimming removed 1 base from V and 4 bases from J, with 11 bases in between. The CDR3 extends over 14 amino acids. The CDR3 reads CASSLVGGQYEQYF. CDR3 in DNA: TGTGCCAGCAGCTTAGTCGGCGGACAGTACGAGCAGTACTTC. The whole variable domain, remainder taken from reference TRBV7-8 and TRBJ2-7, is GAGVSQSPRYKVAKRGQDVALRCDPISGHVSLFWYQQALGQGPEFLTYFQNEAQLDKSGLPSDRFFAERPEGSVSTLKIQRTQQEDSAVYLCASSLVGGQYEQYFGPGTRLTVT.